This TCR beta chain came from a study of identical twins. A single count supports this clonotype. Antigen: not known. Study-wide results and caveats: The degree of excess twin sharing was weaker in beta out-of-frame sequences. Out-of-frame alpha sequences shared by twins showed excess low generation probability.

Unique molecular identifiers were present on the cDNA, which also gained a universal primer site by template switching. Each CDR3 protein gets one entry after TCRdb re-called the 5' RACE reads with MiXCR. The table lists roughly 470,000 distinct CDR3 sequences, 14% of them singletons. V lost 7 bases and J 1 base, leaving 11 bases between the germline ends. The CDR3 extends over 14 amino acids. Germline CDR1 MDHEN, CDR2 SYDVKM. The sample was also reused in another study, on yellow fever vaccine responses in identical twins. Per that paper: Reportedly, the T cell response mounted by twins to vaccine seemed partly convergent, partly personalized.

The sequenced sample consisted of CD4+ T cells sorted from blood. This receptor was identified in a woman under 30 in good health. The chain joins TRBV28 to TRBJ2-4; no reliable D call. The CDR3 bases are TGTGCCAGCACCCAGAGCCGGGCCAAAAACATTCAGTACTTC. This translates into CASTQSRAKNIQYF.